Described below is a single T cell receptor (beta chain) sequence and its context. Sequenced by immunoSEQ multiplex PCR; TCRdb stores in-frame clones only, minus some. The sample has some 230,000 clones, roughly four fifths seen once. The record originates from a study of blood T cell repertoires in COVID-19. The CDR3 is 13 residues long. The V gene lost 5 bases and the J gene lost 4 bases, with 11 bases spanning the gap. Germline lookup yields CDR1 LGHDT and CDR2 YNNKEL (reference sequence). J is TRBJ1-1 and V is TRBV3-1 (or the pseudogene TRBV3-2); D uncertain. The receptor's source is a woman aged 25-40 years who had recovered from COVID-19. The sample was peripheral blood. The CDR3 bases are TGTGCCAGCAGCTTAGGAGGTGGCACTGAAGCTTTCTTT. Translated, it gives CASSLGGGTEAFF.